This T cell receptor (beta chain) emerged from a study of T cells in Graves' hyperthyroidism and ophthalmopathy. TCR beta CDR3 regions were amplified from RNA. First-round RT-PCR targeting the TCR CDR3 was performed with the HTBI primer set. TCRdb re-analysed the multiplex PCR reads in MiXCR, keeping a single row per CDR3 protein. The sample shows roughly 500,000 distinct CDR3 sequences, about 16% of them seen only once. V was clipped by 3 bases and J by 2 bases; unmatched bases: 12. The CDR3 totals 18 residues. Germline CDR1 and CDR2: MDHEN and SYDVKM. This clonotype has at least ten counts. V is TRBV28 and J is TRBJ1-3, with 8 bases fitting TRBD1. This clonotype originated in a young woman with Graves' ophthalmopathy. Sequenced input: blood. This chain's CDR3 is CASSLQGALQWAGNTIYF. The CDR3 bases are TGTGCCAGCAGTTTGCAGGGGGCTCTCCAATGGGCTGGAAACACCATATATTTT.